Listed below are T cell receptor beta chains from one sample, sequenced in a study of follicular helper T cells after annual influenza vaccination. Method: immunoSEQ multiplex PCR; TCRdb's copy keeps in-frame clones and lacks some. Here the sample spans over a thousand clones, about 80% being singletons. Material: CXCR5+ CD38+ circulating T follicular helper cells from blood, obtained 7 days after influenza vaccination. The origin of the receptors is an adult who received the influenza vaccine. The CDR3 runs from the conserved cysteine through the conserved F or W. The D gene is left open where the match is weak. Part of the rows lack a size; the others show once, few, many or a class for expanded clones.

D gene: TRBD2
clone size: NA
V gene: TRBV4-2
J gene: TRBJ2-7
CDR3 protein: CASSQASGSEQYF
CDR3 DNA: TGTGCCAGCAGCCAAGCTAGCGGGAGCGAGCAGTACTTC

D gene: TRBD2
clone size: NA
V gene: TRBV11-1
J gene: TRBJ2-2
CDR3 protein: CASSAGLAGGPPLFF
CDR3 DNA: TGTGCCAGCAGCGCCGGACTAGCGGGAGGACCCCCGCTGTTTTTT

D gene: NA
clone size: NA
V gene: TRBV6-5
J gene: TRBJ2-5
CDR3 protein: CASSYPTRPETQYF
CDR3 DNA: TGTGCCAGCAGTTACCCGACTAGGCCAGAGACCCAGTACTTC

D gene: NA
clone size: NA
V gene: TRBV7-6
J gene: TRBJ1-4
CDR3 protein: CASSPRGGSTWQLNEKLFF
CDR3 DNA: TGTGCCAGCAGCCCCCGCGGTGGATCCACGTGGCAACTTAATGAAAAACTGTTTTTT

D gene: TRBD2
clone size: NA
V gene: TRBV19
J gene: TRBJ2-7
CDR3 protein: CASTEHSSRGDYEQYF
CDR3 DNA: TGTGCCAGTACAGAGCACTCGAGTCGGGGGGACTACGAGCAGTACTTC

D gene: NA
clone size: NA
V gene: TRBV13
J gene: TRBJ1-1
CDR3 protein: CASSLEHTEAFF
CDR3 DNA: TGTGCCAGCAGCTTAGAGCACACTGAAGCTTTCTTT

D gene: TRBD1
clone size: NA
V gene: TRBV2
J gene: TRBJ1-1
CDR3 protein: CASVWTGQNTEAFF
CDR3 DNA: TGTGCCAGCGTATGGACAGGGCAGAACACTGAAGCTTTCTTT

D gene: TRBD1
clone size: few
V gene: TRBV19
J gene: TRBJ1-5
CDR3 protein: CASSATGGTQPQHF
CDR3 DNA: TGTGCCAGTAGTGCGACAGGGGGTACTCAGCCCCAGCATTTT

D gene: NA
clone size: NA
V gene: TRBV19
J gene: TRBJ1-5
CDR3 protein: CASSMDSDQPQHF
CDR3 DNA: TGTGCCAGTAGTATGGACTCCGATCAGCCCCAGCATTTT

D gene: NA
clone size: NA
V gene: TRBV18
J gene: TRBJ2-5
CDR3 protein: CASSPTKGLGETQYF
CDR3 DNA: TGTGCCAGCTCACCAACCAAGGGCCTGGGAGAGACCCAGTACTTC

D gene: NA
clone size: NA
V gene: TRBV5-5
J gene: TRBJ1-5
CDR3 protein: CASSPRPALNQPQHF
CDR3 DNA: TGTGCCAGCAGCCCAAGACCGGCCTTAAATCAGCCCCAGCATTTT

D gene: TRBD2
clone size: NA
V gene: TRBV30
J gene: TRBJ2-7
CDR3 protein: CAWSVASGRAHEQYF
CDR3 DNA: TGTGCCTGGAGTGTGGCTAGCGGGAGGGCCCACGAGCAGTACTTC

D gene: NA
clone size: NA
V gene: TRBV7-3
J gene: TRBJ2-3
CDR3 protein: CASSLTGRGDTQYF
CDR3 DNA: TGTGCCAGCAGCTTAACGGGGAGAGGAGATACGCAGTATTTT

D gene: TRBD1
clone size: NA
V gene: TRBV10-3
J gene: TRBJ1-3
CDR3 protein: CAISEPTGVGNTIYF
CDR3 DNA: TGTGCCATCAGTGAGCCGACAGGGGTGGGAAACACCATATATTTT

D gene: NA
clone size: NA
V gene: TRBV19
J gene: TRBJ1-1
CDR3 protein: CASSTREVMNTEAFF
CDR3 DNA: TGTGCCAGTAGTACCCGAGAAGTCATGAACACTGAAGCTTTCTTT

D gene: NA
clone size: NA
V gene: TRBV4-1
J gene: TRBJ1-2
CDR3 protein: CASSQEGETNYGYTF
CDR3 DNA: TGCGCCAGCAGCCAAGAGGGAGAAACTAACTATGGCTACACCTTC

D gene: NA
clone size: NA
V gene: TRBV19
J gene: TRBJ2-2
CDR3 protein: CASSIGQNTGELFF
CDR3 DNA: TGTGCCAGTAGTATAGGACAGAACACCGGGGAGCTGTTTTTT

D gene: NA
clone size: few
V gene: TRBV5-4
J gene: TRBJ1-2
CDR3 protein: CASSSGNIYGYTF
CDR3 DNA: TGTGCCAGCAGCTCCGGGAACATCTATGGCTACACCTTC

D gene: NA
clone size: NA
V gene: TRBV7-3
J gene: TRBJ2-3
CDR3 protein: CASSLMHSTDTQYF
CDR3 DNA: TGTGCCAGCAGCTTAATGCACTCAACAGATACGCAGTATTTT

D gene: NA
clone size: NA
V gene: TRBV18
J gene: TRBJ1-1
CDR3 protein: CASSPVGRNTEAFF
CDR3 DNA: TGTGCCAGCTCACCAGTAGGAAGGAACACTGAAGCTTTCTTT

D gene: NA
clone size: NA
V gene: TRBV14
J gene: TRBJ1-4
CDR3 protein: CASRAGPYEKLFF
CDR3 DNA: TGTGCCAGCAGGGCCGGGCCCTATGAAAAACTGTTTTTT

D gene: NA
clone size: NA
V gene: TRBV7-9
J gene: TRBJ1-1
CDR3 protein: CASSPPPAEAFF
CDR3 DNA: TGTGCCAGCAGCCCGCCCCCGGCAGAAGCTTTCTTT

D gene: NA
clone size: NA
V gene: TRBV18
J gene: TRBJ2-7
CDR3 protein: CASSPNAYEQYF
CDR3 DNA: TGTGCCAGCTCACCTAATGCCTACGAGCAGTACTTC

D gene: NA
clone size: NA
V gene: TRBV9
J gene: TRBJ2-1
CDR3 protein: CASSPSSAGSYNEQFF
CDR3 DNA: TGTGCCAGCAGCCCGAGCTCGGCGGGCTCCTACAATGAGCAGTTCTTC

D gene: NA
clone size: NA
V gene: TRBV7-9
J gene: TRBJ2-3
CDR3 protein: CASSLDGGTDTQYF
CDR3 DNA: TGTGCCAGCAGCTTAGACGGGGGCACAGATACGCAGTATTTT

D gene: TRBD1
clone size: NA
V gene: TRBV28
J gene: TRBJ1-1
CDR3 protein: CASSYRGQAFF
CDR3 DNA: TGTGCCAGCAGTTACAGGGGGCAAGCTTTCTTT

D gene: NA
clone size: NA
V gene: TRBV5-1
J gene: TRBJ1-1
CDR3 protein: CASSRGTEAFF
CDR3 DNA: TGCGCCAGCAGTAGGGGCACTGAAGCTTTCTTT

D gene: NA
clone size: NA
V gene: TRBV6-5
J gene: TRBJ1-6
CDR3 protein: CASSYSGQNNSPLHF
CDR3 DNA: TGTGCCAGCAGTTACTCAGGACAAAATAATTCACCCCTCCACTTT

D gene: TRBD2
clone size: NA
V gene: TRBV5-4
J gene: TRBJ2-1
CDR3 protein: CASSTRGRAVEQFF
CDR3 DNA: TGTGCCAGCAGCACTCGCGGGAGGGCGGTTGAGCAGTTCTTC

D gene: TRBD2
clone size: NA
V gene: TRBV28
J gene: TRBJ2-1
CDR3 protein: CASRSTAGVPSYNEQFF
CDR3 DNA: TGTGCCAGCAGAAGTACAGCGGGAGTCCCCTCCTACAATGAGCAGTTCTTC

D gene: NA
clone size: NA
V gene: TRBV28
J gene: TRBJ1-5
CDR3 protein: CASTLRWGVQPQHF
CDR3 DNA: TGTGCCAGCACCCTCAGGTGGGGGGTTCAGCCCCAGCATTTT

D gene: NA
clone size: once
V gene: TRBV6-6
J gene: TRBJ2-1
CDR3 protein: CASSHTGIGSYNEQFF
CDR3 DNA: TGTGCCAGCAGTCACACAGGGATTGGATCCTACAATGAGCAGTTCTTC

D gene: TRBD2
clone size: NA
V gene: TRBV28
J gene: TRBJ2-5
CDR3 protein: CASSSIAGHQETQYF
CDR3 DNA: TGTGCCAGCAGTTCTATAGCGGGGCACCAAGAGACCCAGTACTTC

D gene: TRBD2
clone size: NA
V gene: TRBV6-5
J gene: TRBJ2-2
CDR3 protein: CASGRERHRELFF
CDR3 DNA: TGTGCCAGCGGGCGGGAGAGACACCGGGAGCTGTTTTTT

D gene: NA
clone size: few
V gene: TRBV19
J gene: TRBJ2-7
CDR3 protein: CASSIASGGRVVGEQYF
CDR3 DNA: TGTGCCAGTAGTATAGCTTCCGGAGGCAGGGTTGTAGGCGAGCAGTACTTC

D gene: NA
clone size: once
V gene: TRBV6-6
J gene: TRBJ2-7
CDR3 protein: CASSHGHYSYEQYF
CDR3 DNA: TGTGCCAGCAGTCATGGACACTACTCCTACGAGCAGTACTTC

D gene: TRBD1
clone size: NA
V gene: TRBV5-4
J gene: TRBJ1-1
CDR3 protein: CASSLPGQGSTAFF
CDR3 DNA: TGTGCCAGCAGCTTGCCGGGACAGGGATCGACCGCTTTCTTT

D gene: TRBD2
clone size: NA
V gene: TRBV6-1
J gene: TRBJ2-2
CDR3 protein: CASRPAGGPGELFF
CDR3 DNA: TGTGCCAGCAGACCAGCGGGAGGCCCCGGGGAGCTGTTTTTT

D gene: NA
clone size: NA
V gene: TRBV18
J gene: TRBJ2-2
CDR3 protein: CASSPTVNTGELFF
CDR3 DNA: TGTGCCAGCTCCCCCACAGTGAACACCGGGGAGCTGTTTTTT

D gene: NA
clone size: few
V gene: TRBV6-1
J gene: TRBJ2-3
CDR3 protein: CASSEPRWDTQYF
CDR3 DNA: TGTGCCAGCAGTGAGCCTAGGTGGGATACGCAGTATTTT

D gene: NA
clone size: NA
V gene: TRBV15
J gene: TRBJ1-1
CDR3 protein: CATGRDRGWGEAFF
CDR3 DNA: TGTGCCACCGGCAGAGATCGAGGGTGGGGTGAAGCTTTCTTT

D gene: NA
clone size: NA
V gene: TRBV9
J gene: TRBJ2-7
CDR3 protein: CASSTGGRASSYEQYF
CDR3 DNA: TGTGCCAGCAGCACAGGGGGGAGGGCGAGCTCCTACGAGCAGTACTTC